The 27 T cell receptor beta chains presented below share a single source sample, sequenced in a study of control samples from healthy donors and cancer patients (TCRdb year 2020). The library was made by the immunoSEQ multiplex PCR assay. As stored in TCRdb, this immuneACCESS dataset retains in-frame rearrangements with V and J assigned. A fraction of the clones does not appear; measured against another copy, unresolved V genes explain less than half of the discrepancy, and the remainder lacks a known reason. Within this sample are 96,000 or so clones, with over 85% of them counted one time only. More than 7% of the sample belongs to the ten largest clones. Input material: blood. The receptors stem from a man between 18 and 29 years old in good health.

This sequence joins TRBV25-1 and TRBJ1-4; D is unresolved. V was trimmed by 7 bases and J by 8 bases, leaving 20 bases between them. Germline V gene sequence: CDR1 MGHDK, CDR2 SYGVNS. The CDR3 runs to 15 residues. CDR3 region: CASNEGGPGGEKLFF. In nucleotides, the CDR3 is TGTGCCAGCAACGAGGGAGGCCCGGGAGGGGAAAAACTGTTTTTT.

V and J are TRBV5-6 and TRBJ2-5; D might be TRBD1 (7 bases). Germline lookup yields CDR1 SGHDT and CDR2 YYEEEE. The CDR3 is 17 amino acids. V lost 1 base and J 1 base, leaving 17 bases between the germline ends. The CDR3 region has the DNA TGTGCCAGCAGCTTGTTGTACGGGGGACAGCTCCAAGAGACCCAGTACTTC. Its translation is CASSLLYGGQLQETQYF.

This clone has just one count. The genes are TRBV7-9 and TRBJ1-6; unclear D gene. The CDR3 covers 11 residues. Germline CDR1 SEHNR, CDR2 FQNEAQ (reference sequence). Trimming cost V 4 bases and J 10 bases, with 5 bases left between them. As DNA, the CDR3 is TGTGCCAGCAGCTCGGACTCACCCCTCCACTTT. As protein: CASSSDSPLHF.

The rearrangement links TRBV14 to TRBJ1-5, with 8 bases identical to TRBD1. The CDR3 sequence is 14 residues long. The J segment lost 7 bases and the V segment lost 4 bases, leaving 6 bases of the junction unmatched. From germline, CDR1 is SGHDN and CDR2 FVKESK. The DNA of the CDR3 is TGTGCCAGCAGCCGCAGGGGGCAGGGGCAGCCCCAGCATTTT. Translation: CASSRRGQGQPQHF.

This clone appeared a few times. The chain has TRBV7-9 and TRBJ2-7; D is uncertain. Germline V gene sequence: CDR1 SEHNR, CDR2 FQNEAQ (reference sequence). The CDR3 loop spans 16 amino acids. V was cut by 5 bases and J by 2 bases, with 19 bases left in between. The CDR3 protein is CASSGSPPGRTYEQYF. CDR3 sequence (DNA): TGTGCCAGCAGCGGAAGCCCCCCCGGACGAACCTACGAGCAGTACTTC.

This chain links TRBV4-3 with TRBJ1-5; no definite D call. Between the trimmed V and J ends, which lost 0 bases and 6 bases, there was a span of 12 bases. The CDR3 has 15 amino acids. Per germline, CDR1 LGHNA and CDR2 YSLEER. CDR3 residues: CASSQDYSIIQPQHF. CDR3 in DNA: TGCGCCAGCAGCCAAGACTACAGTATAATTCAGCCCCAGCATTTT.

The chain carries TRBV19 and TRBJ2-7, with 8 nucleotides matching TRBD1. V trimming: 6 bases; J trimming: 4 bases; junction bases outside the gene matches: 5. Germline assignment: CDR1 LNHDA and CDR2 SQIVND (reference sequence). The CDR3 totals 13 residues. CDR3 sequence reads: CASSPGQAYEQYF. CDR3 coding DNA: TGTGCCAGTAGCCCGGGACAGGCTTACGAGCAGTACTTC.

The rearrangement uses TRBV11-2 and TRBJ2-2; D call uncertain. The CDR3 spans 14 residues. V was pared by 5 bases and J by 6 bases, with 13 bases between. CDR1 is SGHAT, CDR2 FQNNGV, per germline. The CDR3 nucleotides read TGTGCCAGCAGCCCGGTTTCCAGGCCCGGGGAGCTGTTTTTT. Its protein product is CASSPVSRPGELFF.

V is TRBV6-5 and J is TRBJ2-7; D gene uncertain. Trimming removed 2 bases at V and 5 bases at J, with 4 bases between. Germline lookup yields CDR1 MNHEY and CDR2 SVGAGI. The CDR3 sequence is 11 residues long. CDR3 protein: CASSYRNEQYF. The DNA for the CDR3 is TGTGCCAGCAGTTACCGCAACGAGCAGTACTTC.

The genes are TRBV13 and TRBJ1-2; the match to TRBD1 covers 9 bases. CDR1 is PRHDT, CDR2 FYEKMQ, per germline (reference sequence). The ends lost 0 bases at V and 2 bases at J; junction bases unmatched: 1. This CDR3 contains 15 residues. CDR3 sequence reads: CASSLGTGGNYGYTF. The CDR3, as DNA: TGTGCCAGCAGCTTAGGGACAGGGGGAAACTATGGCTACACCTTC. Variable domain in full (rest from reference TRBV13 and TRBJ1-2): AAGVIQSPRHLIKEKRETATLKCYPIPRHDTVYWYQQGPGQDPQFLISFYEKMQSDKGSIPDRFSAQQFSDYHSELNMSSLELGDSALYFCASSLGTGGNYGYTFGSGTRLTVV.

The gene calls are TRBV11-2 and TRBJ1-1; D gene uncertain. Trimming left V 4 bases short and J 1 base short, with 10 bases between. The CDR3 loop spans 14 amino acids. Germline assignment: CDR1 SGHAT and CDR2 FQNNGV. CDR3 in amino acids: CASSYQNWNTEAFF. The CDR3 DNA is TGTGCCAGCAGCTATCAAAATTGGAACACTGAAGCTTTCTTT.

This chain links TRBV4-1 with TRBJ2-1; D not certain. The CDR3 covers 13 residues. Trimming removed 0 bases from V and 6 bases from J, with 6 bases in between. The germline gives CDR1 MGHRA, CDR2 YSYEKL. This chain's CDR3 is CASSQDYSNEQFF. As DNA, the CDR3 is TGCGCCAGCAGCCAAGATTATTCCAATGAGCAGTTCTTC.

V gene TRBV5-1 combines with J gene TRBJ1-4; tentative D call: TRBD1 (5 bases). The V end lost 0 bases, the J end lost 8 bases, and 14 bases lay between the germline ends. The CDR3 spans 15 residues. Germline V CDR1 and CDR2: SGHRS, YFSETQ. Here the CDR3 DNA reads TGCGCCAGCAGCTTGGTAGGGGCTGTCGGGGAAAAACTGTTTTTT. It is translated as CASSLVGAVGEKLFF.

The V call is TRBV6-2 or TRBV6-3, the J call TRBJ2-7; no clear D. Germline values: CDR1 MNHEY, CDR2 SVGEGT. The CDR3 runs to 11 residues. V lost 4 bases, J lost 6 bases, and 7 bases lay in between. The CDR3 bases are TGTGCCAGCAGTTTCGGAGCCGAGCAGTACTTC. As protein: CASSFGAEQYF.

In its sample, this clone was seen once. This chain connects TRBV5-1 to TRBJ2-7; either TRBD1 or TRBD2 may supply D (5 bases each). With 3 bases removed from V and 6 bases from J, the gap between germline ends came to 13 bases. This CDR3 has 13 residues. Germline CDR1 is SGHRS and CDR2 is YFSETQ. The CDR3, as DNA: TGCGCCAGCAGCTGGGACGGCGCAAGCGAGCAGTACTTC. Protein sequence: CASSWDGASEQYF. The variable domain in full, completed from reference TRBV5-1 and TRBJ2-7, reads KAGVTQTPRYLIKTRGQQVTLSCSPISGHRSVSWYQQTPGQGLQFLFEYFSETQRNKGNFPGRFSGRQFSNSRSEMNVSTLELGDSALYLCASSWDGASEQYFGPGTRLTVT.

The chain joins TRBV6-2 or TRBV6-3 to TRBJ1-2; no reliable D call. The germline CDR1 and CDR2 sequences are MNHEY and SVGEGT. Trimming took off 2 bases at V and 5 bases at J, with 15 bases between the two ends. The CDR3 sequence is 15 residues long. CDR3 coding DNA: TGTGCCAGCAGTTACAAGCAGGCTGGCCCATATGGCTACACCTTC. Translation gives CASSYKQAGPYGYTF.

This chain links TRBV5-1 with TRBJ1-1, with D possibly TRBD1 on 5 matching bases. V gave up 2 bases and J gave up 7 bases, with 18 bases separating them. The CDR3 loop spans 15 amino acids. Germline assignment: CDR1 SGHRS and CDR2 YFSETQ. In DNA form, the CDR3 reads TGCGCCAGCAGCTTTAATTCGGGACCAGGGAGTGAAGCTTTCTTT. Translation: CASSFNSGPGSEAFF.

The CDR3 nucleotides read TGTGCCAGCAGCCCCGGGACTAGCGGCTCAGATACGCAGTATTTT. It specifies CASSPGTSGSDTQYF. The chain carries TRBV2 and TRBJ2-3; TRBD2 agrees at 11 bases. J was trimmed by 4 bases and V by 6 bases; bases with no gene match: 6. Germline V gene lookup returns CDR1 SNHLY and CDR2 FYNNEI. This CDR3 has 15 amino acids.

J is TRBJ1-6 and V is TRBV6-2 or TRBV6-3; D not resolved. CDR1 and CDR2 from the germline V gene are MNHEY and SVGEGT. V shed 0 bases and J shed 9 bases, with 6 bases lying between them. This CDR3 contains 13 residues. CDR3 nucleotides: TGTGCCAGCAGTTACTCGTTCAGTTCACCCCTCCACTTT. It yields the protein CASSYSFSSPLHF.

The V and J genes are TRBV6-5 and TRBJ1-2; D is undetermined. The CDR3 has 15 residues. CDR1 MNHEY and CDR2 SVGAGI come from the germline V gene. V was clipped by 6 bases and J by 6 bases, with 20 bases between them. As DNA, the CDR3 is TGTGCCAGCAGCCGAAAGGTCCCTGAAGGACATGGCTACACCTTC. This codes for CASSRKVPEGHGYTF.

V gene TRBV2 combines with J gene TRBJ1-1, with 7 nucleotides matching TRBD1. The CDR3 covers 14 residues. Germline assignment: CDR1 SNHLY and CDR2 FYNNEI. V shed 7 bases, J shed 3 bases, and the junction held 8 bases outside the gene matches. The CDR3 sequence is CASKEGAVDTEAFF. Written as DNA, the CDR3 is TGTGCCAGCAAAGAGGGGGCCGTGGACACTGAAGCTTTCTTT.

The rearrangement uses TRBV7-8 and TRBJ1-2; D is possibly TRBD1 (6 bases). With 5 bases removed from V and 6 bases from J, the gap between germline ends came to 10 bases. Germline V gene sequence: CDR1 SGHVS, CDR2 FQNEAQ. CDR3 length equals 12 residues. CDR3 bases: TGTGCCAGCAGCCGGGGGGCTGATGGCTACACCTTC. It yields the protein CASSRGADGYTF. Variable domain in full (rest from reference TRBV7-8 and TRBJ1-2): GAGVSQSPRYKVAKRGQDVALRCDPISGHVSLFWYQQALGQGPEFLTYFQNEAQLDKSGLPSDRFFAERPEGSVSTLKIQRTQQEDSAVYLCASSRGADGYTFGSGTRLTVV.

This clone showed up just once. The chain is built from TRBV5-5 and TRBJ2-5; TRBD1 agrees at 7 bases. Germline CDR1 and CDR2: SGHKS and YYEKEE (reference sequence). The CDR3 has 13 residues. Trimming removed 4 bases from V and 7 bases from J; junction bases left unmatched: 7. The CDR3 loop reads CASSLDRVGTQYF. The CDR3 coding sequence is TGTGCCAGCAGCCTAGACAGGGTGGGGACCCAGTACTTC.

This clone appeared a few times. This chain links TRBV19 with TRBJ1-2; D possibly corresponds to TRBD1 (6 bases). The V end was cut by 5 bases, the J end by 4 bases, with 17 bases between. The CDR3 is 15 amino acids. The germline gives CDR1 LNHDA, CDR2 SQIVND (reference sequence). This chain's CDR3 is CASSPHRAPFYGYTF. CDR3 DNA sequence: TGTGCCAGTAGTCCACACAGGGCTCCCTTCTATGGCTACACCTTC.

The rearrangement links TRBV12-3 or TRBV12-4 to TRBJ1-1, with 7 bases fitting TRBD1. With 5 bases clipped from V and 4 bases from J, the junction kept 4 bases outside the gene matches. The CDR3 runs to 13 residues. CDR3 region: CASSRQGGTEAFF. Here the CDR3 DNA reads TGTGCCAGCAGTCGACAGGGCGGCACTGAAGCTTTCTTT.

The V gene is TRBV2, the J gene TRBJ2-7, with a weak D call TRBD1 (5 bases). Germline V CDR1 and CDR2: SNHLY, FYNNEI. The CDR3 runs to 14 residues. Trimming removed 2 bases at V and 0 bases at J, with 8 bases between. CDR3: CASSEQGFSYEQYF. The CDR3 DNA sequence: TGTGCCAGCAGTGAACAGGGTTTCTCCTACGAGCAGTACTTC.

This sequence joins TRBV18 and TRBJ2-7, with 9 bases lining up with TRBD2. CDR1 is KGHSH, CDR2 LQKENI, per germline. V lost 6 bases to trimming and J lost 0 bases; unmatched junction nucleotides: 12. The CDR3 spans 17 residues. Here the CDR3 DNA reads TGTGCCAGCTCGCAAAAGGCTAGCGGGGTTAGCTCCTACGAGCAGTACTTC. This gives the protein CASSQKASGVSSYEQYF.